This T cell receptor beta chain was identified during a study of T cell responses to AZD1222 COVID-19 vaccine. Overall study findings and caveats: Breadth and depth of Spike-specific TCRs rose after two AZD1222 doses. Regions 160-218 and 743-854 dominated among vaccine-associated CD4 TCRs spanning spike. Among AZD1222 vaccinees, only 6 or 7 were seropositive at baseline.

On this clone itself: Its antigen is not known.

There are 13 residues in the CDR3. Germline CDR1 is SGHKS and CDR2 is YYEKEE (reference sequence). Trimming stripped 2 bases from V and 7 bases from J, with 7 bases between. Only in-frame clones appear in the TCRdb table, and some are missing; sequencing was by immunoSEQ multiplex PCR. The data hold approximately 180,000 clones, with 88% observed a single time. Sequencing was performed on peripheral blood, taken 28 days after the second AZD1222 dose. V and J are TRBV5-5 and TRBJ1-6; tentative D call: TRBD1 (5 bases). The sequence was collected from an adult who received the AZD1222 COVID-19 vaccine. The CDR3 sequence: CASSFGANSPLHF. CDR3 DNA sequence: TGTGCCAGCAGCTTTGGGGCAAATTCACCCCTCCACTTT.